A selection of T cell receptor beta chains follows, all from one sample in a study of cytotoxic CD8 clonotypes in ibrutinib-treated CLL. Some clones are missing from TCRdb's copy, which holds only in-frame ones; the method was immunoSEQ multiplex PCR. The sample contains 40,000 or so clones, about 70% of which appear only once. The specimen was PBMCs, collected at disease progression, from a patient treated with ibrutinib. The receptors shown here come from a human donor with chronic lymphocytic leukemia. CDR3s include the opening cysteine and the closing phenylalanine or tryptophan. A D gene is named only where the DNA matches it firmly. Clone size is given for some rows only: seen once, a few or many times, or a class if the clone is expanded.

abundance,j_gene,v_gene,d_gene,CDR3nt,CDR3aa
NA,TRBJ2-5,TRBV6-5,TRBD2,TGTGCCAGCAGGCCCACCGGGACTAGGTGGGGGACCCAGTACTTC,CASRPTGTRWGTQYF
few,TRBJ1-1,TRBV18,TRBD1,TGTGCCAGCTCACGGGACAGTAGTGAAGCTTTCTTT,CASSRDSSEAFF
few,TRBJ2-2,TRBV9,NA,TGTGCCAGCAGCCCCCTCGCGGAACCTCGGGAGCTGTTTTTT,CASSPLAEPRELFF
NA,TRBJ1-6,TRBV7-2,NA,TGTGCCAGCAGCTTAGATCCAGTCTATAATTCACCCCTCCACTTT,CASSLDPVYNSPLHF
NA,TRBJ2-2,TRBV2,NA,TGTGCCAGCAGCCCAAGGTGGGCCGGGGAGCTGTTTTTT,CASSPRWAGELFF
NA,TRBJ2-7,TRBV19,NA,TGTGCCAGTAGTAGCCCGGGGGACACCTACGAGCAGTACTTC,CASSSPGDTYEQYF
NA,TRBJ2-5,TRBV18,TRBD2,TGTGCCAGCTCACAGGGACTAGGGTTGGAGACCCAGTACTTC,CASSQGLGLETQYF
NA,TRBJ2-7,TRBV5-8,TRBD2,TGTGCCAGCAGCTTGCCGCCACTACTAGCGGGAGGGCCCTACGAGCAGTACTTC,CASSLPPLLAGGPYEQYF
NA,TRBJ2-5,TRBV6-5,TRBD2,TGTGCCAGCTCGACTAGCGGGGGAAAAGAGACCCAGTACTTC,CASSTSGGKETQYF
once,TRBJ2-7,TRBV6-5,TRBD2,TGTGCCAGCAGTCTAGCGGGGTTATACTCCTACGAGCAGTACTTC,CASSLAGLYSYEQYF
NA,TRBJ2-2,TRBV12-5,NA,TGTGCTAGTGGTTTCTCGGTCGGGGCCGGGGAGCTGTTTTTT,CASGFSVGAGELFF
few,TRBJ2-3,TRBV28,NA,TGTGCCAGCAGTTTTGGGGGGCCCACAGATACGCAGTATTTT,CASSFGGPTDTQYF
NA,TRBJ2-7,TRBV9,TRBD2,TGTGCCAGCAGCGAGTCCACTAGCGGGAGGAGCTCCTACGAGCAGTACTTC,CASSESTSGRSSYEQYF
NA,TRBJ1-1,TRBV25-1,NA,TGTGCCAGCAGTGCAATAGACAGGCTCATGAACACTGAAGCTTTCTTT,CASSAIDRLMNTEAFF
NA,TRBJ2-2,TRBV28,TRBD2,TGTGCCAGCACCCTGCCCGGTAGCGGGAGGGCAGACACCGGGGAGCTGTTTTTT,CASTLPGSGRADTGELFF
NA,TRBJ1-1,TRBV5-1,NA,TGCGCCAGCAGCTTGGACGGGGAGGGGAAAGCTTTCTTT,CASSLDGEGKAFF
NA,TRBJ2-1,TRBV28,TRBD2,TGTGCCAGCAGATCAGGACTAGCGGGATACAATGAGCAGTTCTTC,CASRSGLAGYNEQFF
NA,TRBJ1-1,TRBV27,NA,TGTGCCAGCAGTTTAGGACTCCTGAACACTGAAGCTTTCTTT,CASSLGLLNTEAFF
NA,TRBJ2-7,TRBV28,NA,TGTGCCAGCAGTTTTACTATAAGCTACGAGCAGTACTTC,CASSFTISYEQYF
few,TRBJ1-2,TRBV6-1,NA,TGTGCCAGCAGTGAATCTCCCACGGGTCTCGCTAACTATGGCTACACCTTC,CASSESPTGLANYGYTF
NA,TRBJ2-3,TRBV5-1,NA,TGCGCCAGCAGGCAGGGCACAGAAACGCAGTATTTT,CASRQGTETQYF
NA,TRBJ1-1,TRBV7-8,NA,TGTGCCAGCAGCCTACAAACGAGCACTGAAGCTTTCTTT,CASSLQTSTEAFF
NA,TRBJ1-1,TRBV7-9,NA,TGTGCCAGCAGCTTAGGGGGGGCGGAAGCTTTCTTT,CASSLGGAEAFF
once,TRBJ2-3,TRBV11-3,NA,TGTGCCAGCAGCTTAGGGGGCTCCACAGATACGCAGTATTTT,CASSLGGSTDTQYF